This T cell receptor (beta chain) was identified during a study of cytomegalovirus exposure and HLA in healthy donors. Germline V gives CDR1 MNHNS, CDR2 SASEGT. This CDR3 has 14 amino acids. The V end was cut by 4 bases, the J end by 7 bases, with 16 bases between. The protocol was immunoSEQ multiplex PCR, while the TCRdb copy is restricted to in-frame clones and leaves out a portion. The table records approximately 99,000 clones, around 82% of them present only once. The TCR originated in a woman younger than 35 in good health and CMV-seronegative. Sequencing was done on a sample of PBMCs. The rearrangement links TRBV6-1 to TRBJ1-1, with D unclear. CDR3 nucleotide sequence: TGTGCCAGCAGTGCCCGGGCCACAGCGGGTGAAGCTTTCTTT. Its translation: CASSARATAGEAFF.